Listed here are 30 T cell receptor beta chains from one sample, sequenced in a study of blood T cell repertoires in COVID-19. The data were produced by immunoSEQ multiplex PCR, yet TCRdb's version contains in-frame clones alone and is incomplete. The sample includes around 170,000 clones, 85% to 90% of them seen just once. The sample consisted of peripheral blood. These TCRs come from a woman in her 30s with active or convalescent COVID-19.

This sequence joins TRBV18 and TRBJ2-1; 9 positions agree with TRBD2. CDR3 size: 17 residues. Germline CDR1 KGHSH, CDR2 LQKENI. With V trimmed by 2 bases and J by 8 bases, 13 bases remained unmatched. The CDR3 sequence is CASSPANTLAGRDEQFF. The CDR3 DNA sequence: TGTGCCAGCTCACCAGCTAATACGCTAGCGGGAAGGGATGAGCAGTTCTTC.

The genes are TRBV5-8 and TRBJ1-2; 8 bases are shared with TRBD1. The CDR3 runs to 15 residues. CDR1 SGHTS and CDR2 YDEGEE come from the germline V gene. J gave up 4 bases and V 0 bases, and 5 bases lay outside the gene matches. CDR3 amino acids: CASSLDRGALYGYTF. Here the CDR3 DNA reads TGTGCCAGCAGCTTGGACAGGGGGGCCCTCTATGGCTACACCTTC.

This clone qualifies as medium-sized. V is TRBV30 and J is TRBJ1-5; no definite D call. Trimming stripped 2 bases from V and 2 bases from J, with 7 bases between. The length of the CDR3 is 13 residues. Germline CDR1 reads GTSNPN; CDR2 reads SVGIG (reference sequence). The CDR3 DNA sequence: TGTGCCTGGAGTCGGGTGGGCAATCAGCCCCAGCATTTT. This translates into CAWSRVGNQPQHF.

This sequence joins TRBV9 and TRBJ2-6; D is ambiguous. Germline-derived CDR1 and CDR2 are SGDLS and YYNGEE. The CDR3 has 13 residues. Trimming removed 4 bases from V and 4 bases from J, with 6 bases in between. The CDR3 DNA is TGTGCCAGCAGCTTCGAGGGGGCCAACGTCCTGACTTTC. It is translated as CASSFEGANVLTF.

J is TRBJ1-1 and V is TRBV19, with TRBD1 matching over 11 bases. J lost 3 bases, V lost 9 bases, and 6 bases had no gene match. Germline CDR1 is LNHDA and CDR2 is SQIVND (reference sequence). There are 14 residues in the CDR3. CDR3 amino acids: CASMGTGGYTEAFF. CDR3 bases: TGTGCCAGCATGGGGACAGGGGGGTACACTGAAGCTTTCTTT.

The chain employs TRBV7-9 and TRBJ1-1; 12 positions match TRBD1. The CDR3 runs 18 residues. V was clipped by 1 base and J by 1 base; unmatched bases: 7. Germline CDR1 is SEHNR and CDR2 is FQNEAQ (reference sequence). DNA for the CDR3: TGTGCCAGCAGCTTAGAAGGGACAGGGGGCTGGGAGAACACTGAAGCTTTCTTT. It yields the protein CASSLEGTGGWENTEAFF.

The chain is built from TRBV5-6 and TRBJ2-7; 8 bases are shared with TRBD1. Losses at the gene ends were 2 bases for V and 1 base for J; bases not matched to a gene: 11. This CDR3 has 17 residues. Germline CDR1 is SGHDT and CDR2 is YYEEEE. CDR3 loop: CASSLRWGQDLSYEQYF. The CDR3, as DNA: TGTGCCAGCAGCTTAAGGTGGGGACAGGACCTTTCCTACGAGCAGTACTTC.

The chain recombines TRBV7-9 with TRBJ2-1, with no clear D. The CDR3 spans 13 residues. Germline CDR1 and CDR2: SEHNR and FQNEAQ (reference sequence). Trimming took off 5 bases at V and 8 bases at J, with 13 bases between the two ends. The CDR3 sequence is CASSKERLDEQFF. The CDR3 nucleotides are TGTGCCAGCAGCAAAGAACGACTCGATGAGCAGTTCTTC. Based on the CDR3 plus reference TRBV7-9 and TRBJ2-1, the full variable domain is DTGVSQNPRHKITKRGQNVTFRCDPISEHNRLYWYRQTLGQGPEFLTYFQNEAQLEKSRLLSDRFSAERPKGSFSTLEIQRTEQGDSAMYLCASSKERLDEQFFGPGTRLTVL.

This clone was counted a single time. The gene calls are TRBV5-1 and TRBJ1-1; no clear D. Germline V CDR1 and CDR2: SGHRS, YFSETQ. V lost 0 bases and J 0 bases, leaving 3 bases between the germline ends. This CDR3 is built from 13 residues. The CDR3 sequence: CASSLGLNTEAFF. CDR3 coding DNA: TGCGCCAGCAGCTTGGGGCTGAACACTGAAGCTTTCTTT.

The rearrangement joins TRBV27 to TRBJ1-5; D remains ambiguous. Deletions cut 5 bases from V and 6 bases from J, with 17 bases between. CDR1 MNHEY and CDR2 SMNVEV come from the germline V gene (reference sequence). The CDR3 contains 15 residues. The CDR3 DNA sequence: TGTGCCAGCAGTCTGTACGCCTCTATCGTTCAGCCCCAGCATTTT. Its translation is CASSLYASIVQPQHF.

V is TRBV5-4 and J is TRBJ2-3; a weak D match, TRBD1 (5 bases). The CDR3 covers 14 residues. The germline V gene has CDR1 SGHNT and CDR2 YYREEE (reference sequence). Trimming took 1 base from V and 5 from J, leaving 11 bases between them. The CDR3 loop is CASSLQLRGDTQYF. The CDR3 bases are TGTGCCAGCAGCTTGCAGCTTAGGGGAGATACGCAGTATTTT.

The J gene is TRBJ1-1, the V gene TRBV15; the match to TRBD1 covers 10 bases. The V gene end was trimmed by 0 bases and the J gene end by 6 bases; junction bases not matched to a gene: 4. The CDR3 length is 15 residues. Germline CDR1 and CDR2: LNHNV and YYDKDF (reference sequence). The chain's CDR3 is CATSRDGQGVAEAFF. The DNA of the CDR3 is TGTGCCACCAGCAGAGACGGACAGGGGGTAGCTGAAGCTTTCTTT.

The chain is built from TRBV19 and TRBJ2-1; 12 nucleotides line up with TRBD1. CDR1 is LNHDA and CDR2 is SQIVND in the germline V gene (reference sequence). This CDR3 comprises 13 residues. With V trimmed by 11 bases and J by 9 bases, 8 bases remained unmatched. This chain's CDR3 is CASGQGAIGEQFF. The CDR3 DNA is TGTGCCTCGGGACAGGGGGCGATAGGTGAGCAGTTCTTC.

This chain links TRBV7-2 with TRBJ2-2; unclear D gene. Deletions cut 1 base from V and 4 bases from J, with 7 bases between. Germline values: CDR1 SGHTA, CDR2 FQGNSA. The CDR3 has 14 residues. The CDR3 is CASSLGLFTGELFF. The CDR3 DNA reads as TGTGCCAGCAGCTTAGGGCTCTTCACCGGGGAGCTGTTTTTT.

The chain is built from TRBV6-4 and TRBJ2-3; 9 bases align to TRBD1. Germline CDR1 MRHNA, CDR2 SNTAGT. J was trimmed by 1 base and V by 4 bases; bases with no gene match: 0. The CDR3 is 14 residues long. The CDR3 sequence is CASSGTGGTDTQYF. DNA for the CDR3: TGTGCCAGCAGTGGGACAGGGGGCACAGATACGCAGTATTTT.

The CDR3 sequence is CASSPLGSISTDTQYF. The CDR3 nucleotides are TGTGCCAGCAGTCCCCTGGGGAGTATTAGCACAGATACGCAGTATTTT. The V call is TRBV27, the J call TRBJ2-3; perhaps TRBD2 as D (5 bases). V was cut by 5 bases and J by 0 bases, with 15 bases left in between. This CDR3 comprises 16 residues. Germline values: CDR1 MNHEY, CDR2 SMNVEV (reference sequence).

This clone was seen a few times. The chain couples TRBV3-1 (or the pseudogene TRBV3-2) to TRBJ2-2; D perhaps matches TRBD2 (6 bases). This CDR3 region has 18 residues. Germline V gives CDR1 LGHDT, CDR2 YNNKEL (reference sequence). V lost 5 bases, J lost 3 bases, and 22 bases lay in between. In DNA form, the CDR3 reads TGTGCCAGCAGCTACCGTCGGGCTAATAGCGGCGACACCGGGGAGCTGTTTTTT. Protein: CASSYRRANSGDTGELFF.

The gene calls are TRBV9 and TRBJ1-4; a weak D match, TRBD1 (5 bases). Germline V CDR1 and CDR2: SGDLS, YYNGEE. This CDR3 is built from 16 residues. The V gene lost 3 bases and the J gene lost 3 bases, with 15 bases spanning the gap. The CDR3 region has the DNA TGTGCCAGCAGCGCACTCGGGGGGGACTCTAATGAAAAACTGTTTTTT. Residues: CASSALGGDSNEKLFF.

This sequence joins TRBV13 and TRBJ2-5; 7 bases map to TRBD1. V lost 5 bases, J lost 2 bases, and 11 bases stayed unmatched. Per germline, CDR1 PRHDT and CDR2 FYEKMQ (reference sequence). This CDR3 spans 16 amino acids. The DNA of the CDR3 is TGTGCCAGCAGCCCGCGGACAGGCTTCCTTCAAGAGACCCAGTACTTC. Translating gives CASSPRTGFLQETQYF. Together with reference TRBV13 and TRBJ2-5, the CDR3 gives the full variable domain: AAGVIQSPRHLIKEKRETATLKCYPIPRHDTVYWYQQGPGQDPQFLISFYEKMQSDKGSIPDRFSAQQFSDYHSELNMSSLELGDSALYFCASSPRTGFLQETQYFGPGTRLLVL.

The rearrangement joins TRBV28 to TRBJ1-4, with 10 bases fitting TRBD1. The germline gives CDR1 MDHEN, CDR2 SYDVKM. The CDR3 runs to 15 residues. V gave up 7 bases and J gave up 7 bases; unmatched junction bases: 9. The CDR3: CASIKPGQGSEKLFF. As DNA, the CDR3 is TGTGCCAGCATTAAACCGGGACAGGGGAGTGAAAAACTGTTTTTT.

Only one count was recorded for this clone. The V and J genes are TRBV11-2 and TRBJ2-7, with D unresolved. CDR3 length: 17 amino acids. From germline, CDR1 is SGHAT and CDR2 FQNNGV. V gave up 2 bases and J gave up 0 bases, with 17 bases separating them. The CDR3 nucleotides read TGTGCCAGCAGCTTAATAAATCCGGGTATTTACTCCTACGAGCAGTACTTC. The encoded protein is CASSLINPGIYSYEQYF. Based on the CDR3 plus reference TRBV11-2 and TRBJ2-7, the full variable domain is EAGVAQSPRYKIIEKRQSVAFWCNPISGHATLYWYQQILGQGPKLLIQFQNNGVVDDSQLPKDRFSAERLKGVDSTLKIQPAKLEDSAVYLCASSLINPGIYSYEQYFGPGTRLTVT.

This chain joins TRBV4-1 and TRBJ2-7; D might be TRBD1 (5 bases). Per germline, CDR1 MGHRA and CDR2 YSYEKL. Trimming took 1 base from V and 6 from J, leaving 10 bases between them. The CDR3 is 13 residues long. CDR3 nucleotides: TGCGCCAGCAGCCAAGTGCAGGGCGGCGAGCAGTACTTC. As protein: CASSQVQGGEQYF.

The CDR3 DNA sequence: TGCGCCAGCAGCTCGGGACTAGCGACAGATACGCAGTATTTT. Its protein is CASSSGLATDTQYF. The chain has TRBV5-1 and TRBJ2-3; 10 nucleotides line up with TRBD2. The germline V gene encodes CDR1 SGHRS and CDR2 YFSETQ. The CDR3 is 14 residues long. With 3 bases clipped from V and 3 bases from J, the junction kept 1 base outside the gene matches. The full variable domain, completed using reference TRBV5-1 and TRBJ2-3, is KAGVTQTPRYLIKTRGQQVTLSCSPISGHRSVSWYQQTPGQGLQFLFEYFSETQRNKGNFPGRFSGRQFSNSRSEMNVSTLELGDSALYLCASSSGLATDTQYFGPGTRLTVL.

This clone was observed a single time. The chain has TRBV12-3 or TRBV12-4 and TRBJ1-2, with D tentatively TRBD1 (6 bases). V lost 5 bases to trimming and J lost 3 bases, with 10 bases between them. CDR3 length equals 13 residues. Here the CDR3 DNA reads TGTGCCAGCAGTAACAGGGAAGACTATGGCTACACCTTC. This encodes CASSNREDYGYTF.

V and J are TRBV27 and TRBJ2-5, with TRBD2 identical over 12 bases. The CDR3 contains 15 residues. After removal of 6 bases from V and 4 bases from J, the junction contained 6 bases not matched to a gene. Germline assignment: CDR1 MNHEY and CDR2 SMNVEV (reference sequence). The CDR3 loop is CASSGLAGFRETQYF. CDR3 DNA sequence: TGTGCCAGCAGCGGACTAGCGGGGTTCCGAGAGACCCAGTACTTC.

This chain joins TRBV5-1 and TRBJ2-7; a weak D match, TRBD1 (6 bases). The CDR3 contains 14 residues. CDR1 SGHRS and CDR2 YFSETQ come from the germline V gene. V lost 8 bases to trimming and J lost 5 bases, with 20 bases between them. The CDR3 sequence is CASREGGKGDEQYF. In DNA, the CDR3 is TGCGCCAGTAGAGAAGGGGGAAAAGGGGACGAGCAGTACTTC.

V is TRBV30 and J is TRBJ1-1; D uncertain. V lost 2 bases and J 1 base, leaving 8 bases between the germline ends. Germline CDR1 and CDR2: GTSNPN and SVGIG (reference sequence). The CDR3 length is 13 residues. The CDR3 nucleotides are TGTGCCTGGAGTATATACGGGAACACTGAAGCTTTCTTT. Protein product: CAWSIYGNTEAFF.

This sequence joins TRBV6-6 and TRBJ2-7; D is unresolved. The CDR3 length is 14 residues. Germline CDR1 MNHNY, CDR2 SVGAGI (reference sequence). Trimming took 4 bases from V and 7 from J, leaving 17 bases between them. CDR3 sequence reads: CASSSGDPSGEQYF. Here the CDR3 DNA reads TGTGCCAGCAGTTCGGGTGACCCGTCCGGGGAGCAGTACTTC.

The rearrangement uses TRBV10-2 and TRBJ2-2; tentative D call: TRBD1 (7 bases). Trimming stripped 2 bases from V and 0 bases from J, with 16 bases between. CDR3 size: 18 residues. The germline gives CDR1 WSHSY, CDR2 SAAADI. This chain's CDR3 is CASSEPTQGEANTGELFF. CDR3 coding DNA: TGCGCCAGCAGTGAGCCAACCCAGGGGGAGGCGAACACCGGGGAGCTGTTTTTT.

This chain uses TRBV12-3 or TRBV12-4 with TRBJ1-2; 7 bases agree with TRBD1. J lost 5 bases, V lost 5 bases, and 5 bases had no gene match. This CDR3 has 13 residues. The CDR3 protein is CASSIDRVYGYTF. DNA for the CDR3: TGTGCCAGCAGTATCGACAGGGTATATGGCTACACCTTC.